This T cell receptor beta chain was observed in a study of immune evolution from preneoplasia to lung adenocarcinoma. On the study more broadly: HLA loss of heterozygosity: roughly 6.4% AIS, about 15% MIA, over 30% ADC, none AAH. The study's findings and limits: Later-stage lesions seemingly showed higher T cell density and diversity than normal lung.

Sequencing used immunoSEQ multiplex PCR; TCRdb keeps in-frame clones, though not all of them. The sample shows around 11,000 clones, 82% of them seen only once. Premalignant or tumor cells were enriched by macro-dissection after pathologic assessment. Details on this clone: Its antigen is not identified.

Germline V gene data show CDR1 as SQVTM and CDR2 as ANQGSEA. V shed 1 base, J shed 6 bases, and the junction held 5 bases outside the gene matches. CDR3 length: 14 amino acids. The chain is built from TRBV29-1 and TRBJ2-1; 8 nucleotides agree with TRBD2. Sequencing was carried out using FFPE minimally invasive lung adenocarcinoma tissue. This receptor was identified in a person between 65 and 80 years old with lung adenocarcinoma. The CDR3 DNA is TGCAGCGTTGAAGGGAGCGGGAGCCCCAATGAGCAGTTCTTC. Its protein product is CSVEGSGSPNEQFF.